This is a list of T cell receptor beta chains from one sample in a study of response to subunit inactivated influenza vaccine. MiXCR, applied by TCRdb to the RT-PCR reads, yields one record per CDR3 protein. In the table there are 500,000 to 600,000 distinct CDR3 sequences, 12% of which are singletons. Sequenced here: PBMCs from blood, sampled on the day of vaccination. All receptors come from a man aged 45-65 years who received an inactivated influenza vaccine. The CDR3 runs from the conserved cysteine through the conserved F or W. The order of the fields is V gene, J gene, CDR3 protein.

>TRBV5-6|TRBJ2-1
CASSLAPTSYNEQFF
>TRBV29-1|TRBJ1-4
CSVEGVSREKLFF
>TRBV20-1|TRBJ2-7
CSARGRWPSYEQYF
>TRBV6-2/TRBV6-3|TRBJ1-1
CASSYLVPNTEAFF
>TRBV20-1|TRBJ2-3
CSARDTVDTQYF
>TRBV7-9|TRBJ1-4
CASSSQDEKLFF
>TRBV27|TRBJ2-1
CASSTSPQRGNEQFF
>TRBV10-3|TRBJ2-2
CATHGTSLNTGELFF
>TRBV7-6|TRBJ2-5
CASSLESGGETQYF
>TRBV5-1|TRBJ1-1
CASSFEQGKAFF
>TRBV9|TRBJ2-2
CASSVGTGGNTGELFF
>TRBV4-2|TRBJ2-3
CASAKRPTDTQYF
>TRBV9|TRBJ2-1
CASSYNSYLYNEQFF
>TRBV6-2/TRBV6-3|TRBJ2-1
CASSYSGTGGNEQFF
>TRBV20-1|TRBJ2-5
CSALLAGLQETQYF
>TRBV12-3/TRBV12-4|TRBJ2-7
CASREGYEQYF
>TRBV5-1|TRBJ2-1
CASSLVDNEQFF
>TRBV23-1|TRBJ2-2
CASSRRTPGSCFF
>TRBV15|TRBJ2-7
CATSRDGGVGGQQYF
>TRBV5-4|TRBJ2-7
CASSSYTSWTDKQYF
>TRBV4-1|TRBJ1-1
CASSQRPANTEAFF
>TRBV10-3|TRBJ2-5
CAAGQGPSQETQYF
>TRBV20-1|TRBJ2-1
CSATLAAYNEQFF
>TRBV20-1|TRBJ2-2
CSASVRGNTGELFF
>TRBV5-5|TRBJ2-7
CASSSHGSYEQYF
>TRBV25-1|TRBJ2-1
CASSELLRGGSNEQFF
>TRBV29-1|TRBJ2-3
CSARTGPDTDTQYF
>TRBV28|TRBJ1-4
CASSLGGLNEKLFF
>TRBV18|TRBJ1-5
CASSPTLTGDGGQPQHF
>TRBV5-1|TRBJ2-7
CASSPGTMAEQYF
>TRBV7-2|TRBJ2-1
CASSPIWRATYNEQFF
>TRBV25-1|TRBJ2-1
CASSEWGTNNEQFF
>TRBV7-6|TRBJ1-1
CASSPSPEEGTEAFF
>TRBV28|TRBJ1-2
CASSQPGQATLFYGYTF
>TRBV7-9|TRBJ2-1
CASSLLVGGKYNEQFF
>TRBV5-1|TRBJ2-1
CASSLLLAGGANEQFF
>TRBV28|TRBJ2-5
CASSSGQGGRETQYF
>TRBV20-1|TRBJ2-1
CSARVRGLDNEQFF
>TRBV20-1|TRBJ2-7
CSMDKGYEQYF
>TRBV20-1|TRBJ2-2
CSARDLVIANTGELFF
>TRBV11-3|TRBJ2-1
CASSPRQGRSNEQFF
>TRBV5-6|TRBJ2-7
CASSPTWTVAYEQYF
>TRBV9|TRBJ2-7
CASSVDHGNEQYF
>TRBV30|TRBJ2-5
CAWMAESGRFGETQYF
>TRBV5-1|TRBJ2-1
CASSRASGPYNEQFF
>TRBV7-9|TRBJ1-4
CASTGGNEKLFF
>TRBV6-2/TRBV6-3|TRBJ2-7
CASRPDRGSDEQYF
>TRBV2|TRBJ2-1
CASSDNGISGKIF
>TRBV12-3/TRBV12-4|TRBJ2-3
CASTSSLAGGKSTQYF
>TRBV20-1|TRBJ2-1
CSATTGLDINEQFF
>TRBV5-6|TRBJ2-1
CASSSPTEALYNEQFF